These T cell receptor beta chains were read from a single sample in a study of response to subunit inactivated influenza vaccine. From the RT-PCR reads, TCRdb called clonotypes with MiXCR, one entry per CDR3 protein. The sample lists about 570,000 distinct CDR3 sequences, approximately 11% seen once, with 9.5% to 11% in the top ten. The same sample was also used in a study of T cells expressing NK-cell markers.

This sample comprised PBMCs from blood, obtained on the day of vaccination. The receptor source for this set is a middle-aged man who received an inactivated influenza vaccine. Both conserved end residues are part of each CDR3. Each record gives: CDR3 length, J gene, V gene, D gene, clone size, CDR3 protein, CDR3 DNA. A D gene is named only where the DNA matches it firmly. Size values are once, few and many counts, or a class for expanded clones, and some rows have none.

16	TRBJ2-3	TRBV24-1	-	few	CATSDGTASSTDTQYF	TGTGCCACCAGTGATGGGACGGCTTCTAGCACAGATACGCAGTATTTT
15	TRBJ1-1	TRBV6-1	TRBD1	-	CASSAGQFMNTEAFF	TGTGCCAGCAGTGCGGGACAGTTCATGAACACTGAAGCTTTCTTT
16	TRBJ1-2	TRBV25-1	TRBD1	-	CASSEATGTAFYGYTF	TGTGCCAGCAGTGAGGCGACTGGGACAGCCTTCTATGGCTACACCTTC
14	TRBJ2-3	TRBV5-6	-	-	CASSLKQGIDTQYF	TGTGCCAGCAGCTTGAAACAGGGAATAGATACGCAGTATTTT
16	TRBJ2-3	TRBV5-1	TRBD2	many	CASGRLAGGQEDTQYF	TGCGCCAGCGGGCGACTAGCGGGGGGGCAAGAAGATACGCAGTATTTT
13	TRBJ2-7	TRBV9	-	-	CASSVDNSYEQYF	TGTGCCAGCAGCGTTGACAATTCCTACGAGCAGTACTTC
14	TRBJ2-7	TRBV29-1	-	many	CSVETRLGDYEQYF	TGCAGCGTTGAAACCCGACTAGGGGACTACGAGCAGTACTTC
17	TRBJ2-7	TRBV29-1	TRBD1	few	CSVEEKGIGTGAYEQYF	TGCAGCGTTGAAGAGAAGGGGATCGGGACAGGGGCCTACGAGCAGTACTTC
13	TRBJ2-2	TRBV10-3	-	-	CAISYQEHGELFF	TGTGCCATCAGTTATCAGGAGCACGGGGAGCTGTTTTTT
16	TRBJ2-1	TRBV4-2	TRBD2	-	CASSQDLSGRRHEQFF	TGTGCCAGCAGCCAAGATCTTAGCGGGAGGCGGCATGAGCAGTTCTTC
15	TRBJ2-1	TRBV5-1	-	few	CASSSAAATFNEQFF	TGCGCCAGCAGCTCGGCCGCTGCTACGTTCAATGAGCAGTTCTTC
16	TRBJ2-3	TRBV15	TRBD2	few	CATSRVGHSGADTQYF	TGTGCCACCAGCAGAGTTGGTCACAGCGGGGCAGATACGCAGTATTTT
17	TRBJ2-2	TRBV3-1	-	-	CASSQDLAATNTGELFF	TGTGCCAGCAGCCAAGATTTGGCGGCTACGAACACCGGGGAGCTGTTTTTT
16	TRBJ2-3	TRBV11-3	-	-	CASSSWADKGTDTQYF	TGTGCCAGCAGCTCCTGGGCAGACAAGGGCACAGATACGCAGTATTTT
14	TRBJ2-5	TRBV20-1	TRBD2	few	CSASGGAEYETQYF	TGCAGTGCGTCCGGGGGGGCCGAATACGAGACCCAGTACTTC
14	TRBJ2-7	TRBV13	-	few	CASSRRDGGNEQYF	TGTGCCAGCAGCCGACGGGACGGGGGAAACGAGCAGTACTTC
13	TRBJ2-1	TRBV2	-	-	CASRFNFLGEQFF	TGTGCCAGCAGATTCAACTTCCTGGGCGAGCAGTTCTTC
14	TRBJ2-4	TRBV4-2	TRBD2	few	CASSHMTSADIQYF	TGTGCCAGCAGCCACATGACTAGCGCGGACATTCAGTACTTC
14	TRBJ2-1	TRBV12-3/TRBV12-4	TRBD2	few	CASSGLAGGREQFF	TGTGCCAGCAGTGGACTAGCGGGGGGGCGTGAGCAGTTCTTC
14	TRBJ2-2	TRBV28	-	many	CASSRTVNTGELFF	TGCGCCAGCAGCCGGACGGTAAACACCGGGGAGCTGTTTTTT
15	TRBJ1-5	TRBV27	-	few	CASSLNRASNQPQHF	TGTGCCAGCAGTCTAAACCGGGCCAGCAATCAGCCCCAGCATTTT
16	TRBJ2-1	TRBV7-9	TRBD1	-	CASSVSPGGSYNEQFF	TGTGCCAGCAGCGTCAGCCCAGGGGGCTCCTACAATGAGCAGTTCTTC
16	TRBJ2-1	TRBV14	TRBD1	few	CASSPWGGQGFNEQFF	TGTGCCAGCAGCCCTTGGGGGGGACAGGGATTCAATGAGCAGTTCTTC
16	TRBJ2-2	TRBV5-1	-	-	CASSPDSSINTGELFF	TGCGCCAGCAGCCCGGACAGTAGTATTAACACCGGGGAGCTGTTTTTT
18	TRBJ2-6	TRBV5-1	TRBD1	few	CASRNTGTGGSGANVLTF	TGCGCCAGCAGGAATACCGGGACAGGGGGATCTGGGGCCAACGTCCTGACTTTC
19	TRBJ2-3	TRBV28	TRBD2	-	CASSFPTVVAGGGTDTQYF	TGTGCCAGCAGTTTCCCAACAGTCGTAGCGGGGGGTGGCACAGATACGCAGTATTTT
12	TRBJ2-3	TRBV7-6	-	many	CASSLEARTQYF	TGTGCCAGCAGCTTAGAAGCCCGTACGCAGTATTTT
13	TRBJ2-1	TRBV15	-	many	CATSRDLGYEQFF	TGTGCCACCAGCAGAGATCTTGGATATGAGCAGTTCTTC
14	TRBJ2-7	TRBV6-1	-	few	CASQLNRGVGEQYF	TGTGCCAGCCAACTCAACCGAGGGGTGGGCGAGCAGTACTTC
12	TRBJ2-7	TRBV28	-	-	CASSQNSREQYF	TGTGCCAGCAGTCAGAACTCCCGCGAGCAGTACTTC
15	TRBJ2-1	TRBV6-1	TRBD1	few	CASSETGQIVNEQFF	TGTGCCAGCAGTGAAACGGGACAGATAGTCAATGAGCAGTTCTTC
16	TRBJ1-2	TRBV7-3	-	few	CASSLKGGKDNYGYTF	TGTGCCAGCAGCTTAAAAGGGGGAAAGGATAACTATGGCTACACCTTC
14	TRBJ2-1	TRBV6-9	-	-	CAIQVSGSYNEQFF	TGTGCCATCCAGGTTAGCGGTTCCTACAATGAGCAGTTCTTC
16	TRBJ2-3	TRBV28	TRBD2	few	CASSLGLAGHTDTQYF	TGTGCCAGCAGTTTAGGACTAGCGGGGCACACAGATACGCAGTATTTT
15	TRBJ1-4	TRBV12-3/TRBV12-4	TRBD1	few	CASSPRTGGTEKLFF	TGTGCCAGCAGCCCAAGGACAGGGGGTACTGAAAAACTGTTTTTT
15	TRBJ2-7	TRBV10-2	TRBD1	-	CASSESWTGVYEQYF	TGCGCCAGCAGTGAGTCCTGGACAGGGGTATACGAGCAGTACTTC
15	TRBJ1-2	TRBV18	TRBD1	-	CASSPPGQGAPGYTF	TGTGCCAGCTCACCACCGGGACAGGGGGCGCCGGGCTACACCTTC
14	TRBJ1-2	TRBV29-1	-	-	CSVPQTDSNYGYTF	TGCAGCGTGCCTCAGACCGACTCTAACTATGGCTACACCTTC
14	TRBJ2-7	TRBV6-2/TRBV6-3	TRBD2	-	CASRRGLAGGEQYF	TGTGCCAGCAGACGCGGACTAGCGGGAGGCGAGCAGTACTTC
13	TRBJ2-5	TRBV20-1	TRBD2	-	CSLLLASQETQYF	TGCAGCCTCCTACTAGCGTCCCAAGAGACCCAGTACTTC
16	TRBJ2-5	TRBV7-9	-	-	CASSLVGGELQETQYF	TGTGCCAGCAGCTTAGTTGGGGGAGAATTGCAAGAGACCCAGTACTTC
13	TRBJ2-2	TRBV2	-	few	CASRSDDPGELFF	TGTGCCAGCAGATCTGATGATCCGGGGGAGCTGTTTTTT
14	TRBJ2-3	TRBV25-1	TRBD1	many	CASTDRGSLDTQYF	TGTGCCAGCACAGACAGGGGATCTTTAGATACGCAGTATTTT
15	TRBJ1-5	TRBV28	TRBD1	few	CAASSDRGGNQPQHF	TGTGCCGCTTCTTCGGACAGGGGGGGCAATCAGCCCCAGCATTTT
15	TRBJ2-3	TRBV20-1	TRBD2	few	CSALGVAGGSDTQYF	TGCAGTGCCCTGGGGGTTGCGGGAGGGTCGGATACGCAGTATTTT